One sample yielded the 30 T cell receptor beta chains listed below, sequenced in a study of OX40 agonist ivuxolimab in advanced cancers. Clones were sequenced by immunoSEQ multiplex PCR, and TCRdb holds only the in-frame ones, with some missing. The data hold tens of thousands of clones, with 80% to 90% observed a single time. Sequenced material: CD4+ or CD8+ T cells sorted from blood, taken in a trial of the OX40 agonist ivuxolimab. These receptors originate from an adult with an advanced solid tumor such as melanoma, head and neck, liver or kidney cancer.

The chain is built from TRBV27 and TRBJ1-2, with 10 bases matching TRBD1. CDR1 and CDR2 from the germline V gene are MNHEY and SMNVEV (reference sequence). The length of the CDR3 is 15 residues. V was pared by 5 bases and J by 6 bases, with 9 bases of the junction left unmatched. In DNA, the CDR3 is TGTGCCAGCAGTCCAAGGGGGACAGGGGCTGATGGCTACACCTTC. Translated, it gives CASSPRGTGADGYTF.

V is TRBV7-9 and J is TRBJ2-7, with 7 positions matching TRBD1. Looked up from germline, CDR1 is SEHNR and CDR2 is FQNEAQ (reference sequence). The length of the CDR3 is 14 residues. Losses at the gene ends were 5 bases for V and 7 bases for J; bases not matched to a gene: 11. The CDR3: CASSPGTAPWEQYF. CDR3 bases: TGTGCCAGCAGCCCCGGGACAGCTCCCTGGGAGCAGTACTTC. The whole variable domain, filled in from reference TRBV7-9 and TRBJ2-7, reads DTGVSQNPRHKITKRGQNVTFRCDPISEHNRLYWYRQTLGQGPEFLTYFQNEAQLEKSRLLSDRFSAERPKGSFSTLEIQRTEQGDSAMYLCASSPGTAPWEQYFGPGTRLTVT.

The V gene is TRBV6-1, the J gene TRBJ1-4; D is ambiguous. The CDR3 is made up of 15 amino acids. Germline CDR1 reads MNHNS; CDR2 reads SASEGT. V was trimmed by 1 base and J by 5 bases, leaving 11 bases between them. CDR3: CASSEGYRSNEKLFF. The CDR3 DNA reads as TGTGCCAGCAGTGAAGGTTACAGATCCAATGAAAAACTGTTTTTT.

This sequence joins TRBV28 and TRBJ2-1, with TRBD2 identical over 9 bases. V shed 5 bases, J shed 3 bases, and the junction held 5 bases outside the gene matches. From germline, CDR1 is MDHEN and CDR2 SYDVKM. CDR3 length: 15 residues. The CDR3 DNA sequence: TGTGCCAGCAGTCCCCTAGCGGGACTCTACAATGAGCAGTTCTTC. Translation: CASSPLAGLYNEQFF.

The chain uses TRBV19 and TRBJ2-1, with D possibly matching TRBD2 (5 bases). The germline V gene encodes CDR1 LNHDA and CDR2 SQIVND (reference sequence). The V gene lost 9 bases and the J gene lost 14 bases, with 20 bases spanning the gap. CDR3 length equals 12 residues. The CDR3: CARRVGSKRKFF. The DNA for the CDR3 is TGTGCCAGACGCGTCGGTTCTAAGCGGAAGTTCTTC.

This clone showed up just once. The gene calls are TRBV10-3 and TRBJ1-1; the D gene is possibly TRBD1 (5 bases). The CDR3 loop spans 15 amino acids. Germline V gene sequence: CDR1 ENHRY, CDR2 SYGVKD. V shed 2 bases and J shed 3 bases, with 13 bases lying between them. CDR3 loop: CAISERRGEDTEAFF. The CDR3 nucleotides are TGTGCCATCAGTGAGCGGAGGGGTGAGGACACTGAAGCTTTCTTT.

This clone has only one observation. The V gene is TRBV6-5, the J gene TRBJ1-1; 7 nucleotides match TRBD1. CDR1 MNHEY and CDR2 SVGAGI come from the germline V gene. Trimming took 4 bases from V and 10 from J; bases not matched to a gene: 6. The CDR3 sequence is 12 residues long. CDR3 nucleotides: TGTGCCAGCAGTTCGACAGGGTTGGTAGCTTTCTTT. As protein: CASSSTGLVAFF.

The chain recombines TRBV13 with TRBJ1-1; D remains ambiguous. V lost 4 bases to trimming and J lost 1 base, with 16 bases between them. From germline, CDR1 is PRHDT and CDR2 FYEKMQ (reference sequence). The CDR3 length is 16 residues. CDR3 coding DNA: TGTGCCAGCAGCTATCGCGTCGAGTACGGGAACACTGAAGCTTTCTTT. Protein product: CASSYRVEYGNTEAFF.

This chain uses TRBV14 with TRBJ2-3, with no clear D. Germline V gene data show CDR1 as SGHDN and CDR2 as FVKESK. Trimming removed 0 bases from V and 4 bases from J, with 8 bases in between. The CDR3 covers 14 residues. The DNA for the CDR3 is TGTGCCAGCAGCCAAGATAGCCCCCCAGATACGCAGTATTTT. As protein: CASSQDSPPDTQYF.

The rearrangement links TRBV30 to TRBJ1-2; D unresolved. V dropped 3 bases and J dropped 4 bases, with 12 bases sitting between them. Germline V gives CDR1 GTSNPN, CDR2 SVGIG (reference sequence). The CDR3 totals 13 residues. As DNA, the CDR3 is TGTGCCTGGAGCCCTACAGCTACCTATGGCTACACCTTC. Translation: CAWSPTATYGYTF.

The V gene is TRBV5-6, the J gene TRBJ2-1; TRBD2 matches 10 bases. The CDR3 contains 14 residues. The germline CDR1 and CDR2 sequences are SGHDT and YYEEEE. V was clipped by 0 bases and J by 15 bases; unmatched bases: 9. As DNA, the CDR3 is TGTGCCAGCAGCTTGGCCGGGGCTAGCGGGAGTATGTTCTTC. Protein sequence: CASSLAGASGSMFF.

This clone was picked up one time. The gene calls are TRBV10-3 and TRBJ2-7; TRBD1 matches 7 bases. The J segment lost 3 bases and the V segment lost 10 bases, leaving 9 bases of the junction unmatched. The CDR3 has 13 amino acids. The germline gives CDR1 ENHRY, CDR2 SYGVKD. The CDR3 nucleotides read TGTGCCACCGCGACAGGGAAAGGCTACGAGCAGTACGTC. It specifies CATATGKGYEQYV.

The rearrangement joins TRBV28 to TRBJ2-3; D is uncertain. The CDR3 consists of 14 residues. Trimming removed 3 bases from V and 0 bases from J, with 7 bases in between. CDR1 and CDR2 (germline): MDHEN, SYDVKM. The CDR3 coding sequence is TGTGCCAGCAGTTTTCCCCGGAGCACAGATACGCAGTATTTT. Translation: CASSFPRSTDTQYF.

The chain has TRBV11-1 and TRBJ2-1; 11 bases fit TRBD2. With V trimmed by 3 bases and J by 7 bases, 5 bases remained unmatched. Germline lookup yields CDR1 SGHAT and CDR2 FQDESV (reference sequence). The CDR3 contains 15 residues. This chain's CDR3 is CASSFGTSGGNEQFF. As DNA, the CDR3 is TGTGCCAGCAGCTTCGGGACTAGCGGAGGGAATGAGCAGTTCTTC.

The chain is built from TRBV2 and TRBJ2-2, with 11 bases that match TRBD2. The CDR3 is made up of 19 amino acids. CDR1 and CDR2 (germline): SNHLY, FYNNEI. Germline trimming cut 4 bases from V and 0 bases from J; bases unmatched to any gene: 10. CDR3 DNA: TGTGCCAGCAGTGCCTGGGGGACTAGCGGTTATACGAACACCGGGGAGCTGTTTTTT. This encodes CASSAWGTSGYTNTGELFF.

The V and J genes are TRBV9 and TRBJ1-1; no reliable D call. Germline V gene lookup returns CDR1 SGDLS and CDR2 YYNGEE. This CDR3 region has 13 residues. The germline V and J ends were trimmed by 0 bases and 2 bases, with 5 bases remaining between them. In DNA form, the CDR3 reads TGTGCCAGCAGCGTAGATGGAAACACTGAAGCTTTCTTT. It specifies CASSVDGNTEAFF.

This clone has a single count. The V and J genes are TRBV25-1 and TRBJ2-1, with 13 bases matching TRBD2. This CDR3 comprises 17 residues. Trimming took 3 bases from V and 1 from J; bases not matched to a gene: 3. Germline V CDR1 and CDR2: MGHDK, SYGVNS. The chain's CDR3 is CASSDSTSGRSYNEQFF. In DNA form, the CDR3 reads TGTGCCAGCAGTGACTCGACTAGCGGGAGGTCCTACAATGAGCAGTTCTTC.

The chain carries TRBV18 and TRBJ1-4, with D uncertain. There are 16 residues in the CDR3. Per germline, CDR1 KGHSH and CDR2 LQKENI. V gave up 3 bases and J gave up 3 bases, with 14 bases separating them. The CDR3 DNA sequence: TGTGCCAGCTCACCTCAAGGGAGGGCACCTAATGAAAAACTGTTTTTT. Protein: CASSPQGRAPNEKLFF.

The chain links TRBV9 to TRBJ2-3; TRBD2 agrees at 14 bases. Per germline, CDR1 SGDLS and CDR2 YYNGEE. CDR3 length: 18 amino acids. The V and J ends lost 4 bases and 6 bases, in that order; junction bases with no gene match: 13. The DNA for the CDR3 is TGTGCCAGCAGCCCACGGACTAGCGGGAGGCACTCTCTGGATACGCAGTATTTT. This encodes CASSPRTSGRHSLDTQYF.

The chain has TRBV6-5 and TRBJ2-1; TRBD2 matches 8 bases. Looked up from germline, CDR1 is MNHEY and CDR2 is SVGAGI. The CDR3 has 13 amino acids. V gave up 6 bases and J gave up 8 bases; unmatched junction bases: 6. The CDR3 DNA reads TGTGCCAGCAGCCGGACTAGCTTGGATGAGCAGTTCTTC. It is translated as CASSRTSLDEQFF.

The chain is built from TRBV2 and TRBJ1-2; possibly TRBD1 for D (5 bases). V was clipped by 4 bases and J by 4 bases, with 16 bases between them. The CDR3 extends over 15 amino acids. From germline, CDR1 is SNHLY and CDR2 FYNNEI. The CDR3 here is CASSVMPGLVYGYTF. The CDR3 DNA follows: TGTGCCAGCAGTGTAATGCCGGGGCTGGTCTATGGCTACACCTTC.

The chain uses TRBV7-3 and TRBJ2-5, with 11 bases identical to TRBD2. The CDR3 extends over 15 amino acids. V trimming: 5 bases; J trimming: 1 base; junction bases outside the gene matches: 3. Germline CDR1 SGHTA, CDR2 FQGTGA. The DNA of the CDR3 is TGTGCCAGCAGCCGTAGCGGGGGGGTCCAAGAGACCCAGTACTTC. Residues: CASSRSGGVQETQYF. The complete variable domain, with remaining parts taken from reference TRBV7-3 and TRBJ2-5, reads GAGVSQTPSNKVTEKGKYVELRCDPISGHTALYWYRQSLGQGPEFLIYFQGTGAADDSGLPNDRFFAVRPEGSVSTLKIQRTERGDSAVYLCASSRSGGVQETQYFGPGTRLLVL.

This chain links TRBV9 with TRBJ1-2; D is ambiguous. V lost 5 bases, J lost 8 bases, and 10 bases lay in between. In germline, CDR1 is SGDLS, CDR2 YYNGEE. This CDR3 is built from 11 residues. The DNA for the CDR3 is TGTGCCAGCAGGGGCGGGCGCGGCTACACCTTC. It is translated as CASRGGRGYTF.

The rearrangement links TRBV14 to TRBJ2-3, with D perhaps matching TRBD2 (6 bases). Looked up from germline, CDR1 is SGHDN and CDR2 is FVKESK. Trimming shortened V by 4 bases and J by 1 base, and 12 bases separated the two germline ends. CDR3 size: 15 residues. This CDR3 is CASSPGTSRTDTQYF. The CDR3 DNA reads TGTGCCAGCAGCCCAGGGACTTCACGCACAGATACGCAGTATTTT.

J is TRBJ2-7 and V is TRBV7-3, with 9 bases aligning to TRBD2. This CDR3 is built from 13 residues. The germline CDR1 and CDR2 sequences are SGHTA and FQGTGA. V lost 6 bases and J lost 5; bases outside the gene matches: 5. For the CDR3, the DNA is TGTGCCAGCAGGGGTAGCGGGAGTCACGAGCAGTACTTC. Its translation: CASRGSGSHEQYF.

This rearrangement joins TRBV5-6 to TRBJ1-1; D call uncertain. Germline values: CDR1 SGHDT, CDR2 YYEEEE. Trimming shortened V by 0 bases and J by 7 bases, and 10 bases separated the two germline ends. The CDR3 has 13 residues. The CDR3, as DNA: TGTGCCAGCAGCTTGGGTCCCCTCAGTGAAGCTTTCTTT. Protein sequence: CASSLGPLSEAFF.

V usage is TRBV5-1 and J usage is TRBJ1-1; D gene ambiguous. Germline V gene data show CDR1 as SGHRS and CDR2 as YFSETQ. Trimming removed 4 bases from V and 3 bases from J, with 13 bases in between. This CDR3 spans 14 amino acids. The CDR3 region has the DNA TGCGCCAGCAGCGGGTGGGGATTCGACACTGAAGCTTTCTTT. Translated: CASSGWGFDTEAFF.

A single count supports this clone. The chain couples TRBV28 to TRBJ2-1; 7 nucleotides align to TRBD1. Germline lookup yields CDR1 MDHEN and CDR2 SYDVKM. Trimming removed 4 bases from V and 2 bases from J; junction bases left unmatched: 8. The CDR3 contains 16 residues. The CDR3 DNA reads TGTGCCAGCAGTTCGAGACAGGGTAAGCCCTACAATGAGCAGTTCTTC. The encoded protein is CASSSRQGKPYNEQFF. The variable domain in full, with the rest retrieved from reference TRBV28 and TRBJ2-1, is DVKVTQSSRYLVKRTGEKVFLECVQDMDHENMFWYRQDPGLGLRLIYFSYDVKMKEKGDIPEGYSVSREKKERFSLILESASTNQTSMYLCASSSRQGKPYNEQFFGPGTRLTVL.

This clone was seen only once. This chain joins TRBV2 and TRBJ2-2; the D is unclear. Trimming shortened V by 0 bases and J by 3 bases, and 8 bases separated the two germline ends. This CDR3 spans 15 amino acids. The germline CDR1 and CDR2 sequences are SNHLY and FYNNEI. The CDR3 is CASSEAPPYTGELFF. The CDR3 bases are TGTGCCAGCAGTGAAGCGCCGCCTTACACCGGGGAGCTGTTTTTT.

For the CDR3, the DNA is TGTGCCAGCAGCCCGGACAGGGGAGGCACCGGGGAGCTGTTTTTT. Its translation: CASSPDRGGTGELFF. The chain uses TRBV11-3 and TRBJ2-2; 9 bases match TRBD1. V dropped 5 bases and J dropped 4; count of bases not matched to a gene: 5. This CDR3 is 15 amino acids long. Germline assignment: CDR1 SGHNT and CDR2 YENEEA.